This TCR beta chain was identified during a study of blood T cell repertoires in COVID-19. Study as a whole: The study drew acute and convalescent COVID-19 samples from the United States, Italy and Spain.

Germline V gene sequence: CDR1 SGHKS, CDR2 YYEKEE (reference sequence). The CDR3 is made up of 14 amino acids. The V and J ends lost 4 bases and 4 bases respectively, with 15 bases between them. Participant ages covered about 18 to 89 years across 24 US areas. Membership in each cohort depended on participant-reported clinical history. In the original analysis: Using reference gene primer amplification, nucleated cell counts were estimated. Libraries were prepared by immunoSEQ multiplex PCR; TCRdb keeps only in-frame clonotypes and omits some of them. V and J calls and clone size follow that table, whereas D and trimming were derived from the DNA. The table lists fewer than 250,000 clones, about 87% of them singletons.

Sequencing was done on a sample of PBMCs or T cells enriched from blood (not recorded which). This rearrangement joins TRBV5-5 to TRBJ2-7; TRBD2 might be the D (6 bases). The clonotype originates from a woman aged 25 to 39 with acute COVID-19. The CDR3 reads CASSVSEGLYEQYF. The CDR3 DNA reads as TGTGCCAGCAGCGTCTCGGAGGGCTTATACGAGCAGTACTTC.